This T cell receptor beta chain came from a study of blood T cell repertoires in COVID-19. Across the whole study: Specimens from acute and convalescent COVID-19 originated in the United States, Italy and Spain. T cells, B-cell-depleted T cells, or PBMCs supplied cDNA or gDNA.

Measured with immunoSEQ multiplex PCR; TCRdb has only the in-frame clones, and not every one. The data hold fewer than 100,000 clones, with 90% observed a single time. The CDR3 contains 15 residues. This chain links TRBV1 with TRBJ2-2; TRBD2, as called in the table, went unchecked against the DNA. TRBV1 is shown as a pseudogene. Sequencing was done on a sample of peripheral blood. This clonotype was sampled from a woman of 80 years or more with acute or convalescent COVID-19. CDR3 protein: CTSSRGLAYTGELFF. CDR3 sequence (DNA): TGCACCAGCAGCCGGGGACTAGCGTATACCGGGGAGCTGTTTTTT.